This entry describes one T cell receptor beta chain. CDR3 length: 14 amino acids. CDR1 LGHDT and CDR2 YNNKEL come from the germline V gene (reference sequence). V was clipped by 6 bases and J by 2 bases; unmatched bases: 5. This record belongs to a study of blood T cell repertoires in COVID-19. Sequencing used immunoSEQ multiplex PCR; TCRdb keeps in-frame clones, though not all of them. Of a few hundred thousand clones listed, 88% were seen once; the top ten hold around 1.2%. The chain employs TRBV3-1 (or the pseudogene TRBV3-2) and TRBJ1-2; 8 positions match TRBD1. The source material was PBMCs or T cells enriched from blood (not recorded which). The sequence derives from a woman aged 18-29 years who had recovered from COVID-19. CDR3 coding DNA: TGTGCCAGCAGAAACAGGGGGGACAACTATGGCTACACCTTC. It translates to CASRNRGDNYGYTF.